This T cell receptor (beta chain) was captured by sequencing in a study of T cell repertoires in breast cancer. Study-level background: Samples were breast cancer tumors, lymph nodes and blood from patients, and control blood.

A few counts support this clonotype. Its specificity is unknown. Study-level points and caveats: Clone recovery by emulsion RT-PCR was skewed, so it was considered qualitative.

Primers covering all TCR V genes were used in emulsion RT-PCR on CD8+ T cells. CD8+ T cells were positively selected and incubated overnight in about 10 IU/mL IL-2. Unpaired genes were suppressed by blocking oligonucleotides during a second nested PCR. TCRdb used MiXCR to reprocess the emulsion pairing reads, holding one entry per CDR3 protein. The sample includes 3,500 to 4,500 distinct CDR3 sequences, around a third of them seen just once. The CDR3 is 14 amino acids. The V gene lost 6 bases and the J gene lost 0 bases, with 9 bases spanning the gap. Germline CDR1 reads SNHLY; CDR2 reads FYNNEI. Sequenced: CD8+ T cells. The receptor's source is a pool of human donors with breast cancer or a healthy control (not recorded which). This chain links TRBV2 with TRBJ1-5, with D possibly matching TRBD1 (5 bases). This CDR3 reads CASRPGLSNQPQHF. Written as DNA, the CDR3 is TGTGCCAGCAGACCGGGACTTAGCAATCAGCCCCAGCATTTT.